Listed here are 24 T cell receptor beta chains from one sample, sequenced in a study of T cells in localized non-small cell lung cancer. Only in-frame clones appear in the TCRdb table, and some are missing; sequencing was by immunoSEQ multiplex PCR. The sample contains 50,000 or so clones, around four fifths of which appear only once. The sample consisted of peripheral blood, taken before any cancer treatment. The source is a female donor of 60 years or more with stage II squamous cell lung carcinoma.

The CDR3 coding sequence is TGTGCCAGCAGCGTAGATTCCGGGACTAGCGGCTACGAGCAGTACTTC. It translates to CASSVDSGTSGYEQYF. The chain uses TRBV9 and TRBJ2-7, with 11 positions matching TRBD2. V lost 0 bases, J lost 3 bases, and 5 bases stayed unmatched. The CDR3 length is 16 residues. Germline loops: CDR1 SGDLS, CDR2 YYNGEE.

The chain has TRBV5-1 and TRBJ2-7; 10 nucleotides align to TRBD1. Germline assignment: CDR1 SGHRS and CDR2 YFSETQ. This CDR3 has 16 amino acids. V gave up 5 bases and J gave up 0 bases; unmatched junction bases: 8. As DNA, the CDR3 is TGCGCCAGCAGTCCCGGGACAGGGGCCTCCTCCTACGAGCAGTACTTC. It yields the protein CASSPGTGASSYEQYF.

This clone was recorded once. The chain recombines TRBV10-1 with TRBJ2-1, with D possibly called TRBD1 or TRBD2 (5 bases each). The CDR3 spans 15 residues. Germline-derived CDR1 and CDR2 are WNHNN and SYGVQD (reference sequence). V was trimmed by 8 bases and J by 8 bases, leaving 22 bases between them. Here the CDR3 reads CASASPGRGRDEQFF. The CDR3 DNA sequence: TGCGCCAGCGCCTCACCTGGACGGGGCCGCGATGAGCAGTTCTTC.

This rearrangement joins TRBV7-2 to TRBJ1-4, with a weak D call TRBD1 (5 bases). Germline V gene lookup returns CDR1 SGHTA and CDR2 FQGNSA. The V end lost 8 bases, the J end lost 6 bases, and 19 bases lay between the germline ends. The CDR3 totals 15 residues. This chain's CDR3 is CASAGSRGAYEKLFF. The DNA of the CDR3 is TGTGCCAGCGCAGGCTCTCGGGGCGCTTATGAAAAACTGTTTTTT.

The rearrangement links TRBV13 to TRBJ2-2, with TRBD2 as a possible D gene (7 bases). V lost 6 bases and J lost 2, with 13 bases in between. Germline V lookup: CDR1 PRHDT, CDR2 FYEKMQ (reference sequence). The CDR3 is made up of 15 amino acids. The CDR3 DNA sequence: TGTGCCAGCAGGCGACGGGGGGCCAACACCGGGGAGCTGTTTTTT. Protein product: CASRRRGANTGELFF.

The genes are TRBV5-1 and TRBJ2-1; 11 bases are shared with TRBD2. In germline, CDR1 is SGHRS, CDR2 YFSETQ. This CDR3 region has 15 residues. V was clipped by 5 bases and J by 6 bases; unmatched bases: 7. Here the CDR3 DNA reads TGCGCCAGCAGTATTGGACTAGCGGGCCTCAATGAGCAGTTCTTC. It is translated as CASSIGLAGLNEQFF.

This chain links TRBV11-2 with TRBJ2-7; the D call may be TRBD1 or TRBD2 (5 bases each). Germline V gene sequence: CDR1 SGHAT, CDR2 FQNNGV. Trimming removed 3 bases at V and 4 bases at J, with 16 bases between. CDR3 length: 15 residues. In DNA form, the CDR3 reads TGTGCCAGCAGCTTGGCGGGCAGGGAACCTTACGAGCAGTACTTC. It encodes CASSLAGREPYEQYF.

The chain employs TRBV5-1 and TRBJ2-7, with no clear D. The CDR3 loop spans 15 amino acids. Trimming left V 3 bases short and J 5 bases short, with 18 bases between. The germline gives CDR1 SGHRS, CDR2 YFSETQ. DNA of the CDR3: TGCGCCAGCAGCTCGGTGGGCCCGAGTATGAACGAGCAGTACTTC. This codes for CASSSVGPSMNEQYF.

The chain employs TRBV18 and TRBJ1-6; unclear D gene. Trimming took 2 bases from V and 5 from J, leaving 4 bases between them. The CDR3 consists of 13 residues. CDR1 is KGHSH, CDR2 LQKENI, per germline. For the CDR3, the DNA is TGTGCCAGCTCACCAACAGATAATTCACCCCTCCACTTT. The encoded protein is CASSPTDNSPLHF.

This clone was seen a few times. This chain connects TRBV15 to TRBJ1-3; maybe TRBD1 (5 bases). Per germline, CDR1 LNHNV and CDR2 YYDKDF (reference sequence). With 0 bases removed from V and 8 bases from J, the gap between germline ends came to 14 bases. The CDR3 is made up of 15 amino acids. Here the CDR3 DNA reads TGTGCCACCAGCAGAGATGGCAGGGTGGGAGACACCATATATTTT. It is translated as CATSRDGRVGDTIYF.

The chain is built from TRBV15 and TRBJ1-6; 7 bases fit TRBD1. CDR3 length: 14 amino acids. The V gene end was trimmed by 1 base and the J gene end by 9 bases; junction bases not matched to a gene: 3. Germline loops: CDR1 LNHNV, CDR2 YYDKDF (reference sequence). CDR3 sequence (DNA): TGTGCCACCAGCAGAGGACAGGGTACTTCACCCCTCCACTTT. Amino acids: CATSRGQGTSPLHF.

The rearrangement links TRBV28 to TRBJ1-6; TRBD1 agrees at 7 bases. There are 15 residues in the CDR3. With 6 bases clipped from V and 7 bases from J, the junction kept 9 bases outside the gene matches. The germline V gene encodes CDR1 MDHEN and CDR2 SYDVKM. The CDR3 bases are TGTGCCAGCAGGCTCCCAGGGGGGAGAAATTCACCCCTCCACTTT. Protein sequence: CASRLPGGRNSPLHF.

The rearrangement links TRBV20-1 to TRBJ2-7; 7 nucleotides align to TRBD1. V shed 2 bases and J 7 bases; nucleotides not matched to a gene: 2. CDR3 length: 11 residues. The germline CDR1 and CDR2 sequences are DFQATT and SNEGSKA (reference sequence). CDR3 loop: CSARSTGEQYF. The DNA of the CDR3 is TGCAGTGCTAGATCGACAGGGGAGCAGTACTTC.

V is TRBV6-1 and J is TRBJ1-2; TRBD1 might be the D (6 bases). The CDR3 is made up of 16 amino acids. With 0 bases removed from V and 4 bases from J, the gap between germline ends came to 15 bases. The germline V gene has CDR1 MNHNS and CDR2 SASEGT. This chain's CDR3 is CASSEAEGGLGYGYTF. The CDR3 DNA sequence: TGTGCCAGCAGTGAAGCCGAAGGGGGGCTCGGCTATGGCTACACCTTC.

This chain connects TRBV7-9 to TRBJ1-5; 9 nucleotides agree with TRBD1. V lost 5 bases to trimming and J lost 8 bases; unmatched junction nucleotides: 16. The CDR3 runs 17 residues. CDR1 SEHNR and CDR2 FQNEAQ come from the germline V gene (reference sequence). Here the CDR3 DNA reads TGTGCCAGCAGCCCCGGGACCGACAGGGGGGATAGGAAGCCCCAGCATTTT. This sequence encodes CASSPGTDRGDRKPQHF.

The chain is built from TRBV5-4 and TRBJ2-7, with 7 bases identical to TRBD2. The length of the CDR3 is 16 residues. Germline V gene lookup returns CDR1 SGHNT and CDR2 YYREEE (reference sequence). Germline trimming cut 1 base from V and 1 base from J; bases unmatched to any gene: 8. The chain's CDR3 is CASSLSLASGSYEQYF. CDR3 DNA: TGTGCCAGCAGCTTGTCACTGGCTAGCGGATCCTACGAGCAGTACTTC. Complete variable domain (other parts from reference TRBV5-4 and TRBJ2-7): ETGVTQSPTHLIKTRGQQVTLRCSSQSGHNTVSWYQQALGQGPQFIFQYYREEENGRGNFPPRFSGLQFPNYSSELNVNALELDDSALYLCASSLSLASGSYEQYFGPGTRLTVT.

This chain joins TRBV5-4 and TRBJ2-7; 8 nucleotides agree with TRBD2. CDR1 and CDR2 from the germline V gene are SGHNT and YYREEE (reference sequence). The CDR3 spans 15 residues. The J segment lost 4 bases and the V segment lost 0 bases, leaving 6 bases of the junction unmatched. The CDR3 sequence: CASSLEGTRGYEQYF. The CDR3 coding sequence is TGTGCCAGCAGCTTGGAGGGGACTAGAGGGTACGAGCAGTACTTC.

The V gene is TRBV19, the J gene TRBJ2-4; D may be TRBD1 (6 bases). Germline loops: CDR1 LNHDA, CDR2 SQIVND (reference sequence). This CDR3 region has 17 residues. V was trimmed by 5 bases and J by 1 base, leaving 18 bases between them. The CDR3 sequence is CASSPTGLQGAKNIQYF. DNA of the CDR3: TGTGCCAGTAGTCCGACAGGTCTCCAAGGGGCCAAAAACATTCAGTACTTC.

The gene calls are TRBV7-3 and TRBJ2-3, with TRBD2 identical over 7 bases. Germline CDR1 SGHTA, CDR2 FQGTGA. The length of the CDR3 is 18 residues. After removal of 5 bases from V and 3 bases from J, the junction contained 17 bases not matched to a gene. The CDR3 region is CASSPGGMAGEGTDTQYF. In nucleotides, the CDR3 is TGTGCCAGCAGCCCCGGTGGGATGGCGGGGGAAGGGACAGATACGCAGTATTTT.

In the case of this clone: Other DNA sequences of this sample code for an identical CDR3. This sequence joins TRBV25-1 and TRBJ1-1; no clear D gene. CDR3 size: 14 residues. V lost 3 bases and J 2 bases, leaving 10 bases between the germline ends. Per the germline V gene, CDR1 is MGHDK and CDR2 is SYGVNS. Here the CDR3 reads CASSDDKPNTEAFF. The CDR3 DNA follows: TGTGCCAGCAGTGATGACAAGCCAAACACTGAAGCTTTCTTT.

The chain carries TRBV4-2 and TRBJ1-1, with D possibly being TRBD1 (6 bases). Trimming cost V 7 bases and J 0 bases, with 15 bases left between them. Germline CDR1 and CDR2: LGHNA and YNFKEQ. The CDR3 loop spans 15 amino acids. Here the CDR3 DNA reads TGTGCCAGCACCTTACAGCCAGGGGTGAACACTGAAGCTTTCTTT. It codes for CASTLQPGVNTEAFF.

This chain uses TRBV5-1 with TRBJ1-1, with D maybe TRBD1 (5 bases). The CDR3 covers 17 residues. V lost 0 bases to trimming and J lost 1 base, with 16 bases between them. Per germline, CDR1 SGHRS and CDR2 YFSETQ. The CDR3 here is CASSLEGSGSGNTEAFF. CDR3 DNA sequence: TGCGCCAGCAGCTTGGAGGGGTCAGGGAGTGGGAACACTGAAGCTTTCTTT.

J is TRBJ1-4 and V is TRBV7-9; D is uncertain. Germline CDR1 reads SEHNR; CDR2 reads FQNEAQ (reference sequence). The V end lost 3 bases, the J end lost 7 bases, and 15 bases lay between the germline ends. The CDR3 totals 15 residues. The CDR3 reads CASSLGTMAGEKLFF. CDR3 in DNA: TGTGCCAGCAGCTTGGGCACCATGGCGGGTGAAAAACTGTTTTTT.

CDR3 residues: CASSRSGTGGPNPYEQYF. CDR3 bases: TGTGCCAGCAGTCGATCCGGGACAGGGGGCCCTAACCCCTACGAGCAGTACTTC. V usage is TRBV7-8 and J usage is TRBJ2-7; 12 positions match TRBD1. Germline V gene lookup returns CDR1 SGHVS and CDR2 FQNEAQ. Germline trimming cut 6 bases from V and 2 bases from J; bases unmatched to any gene: 14. The CDR3 covers 18 residues. The whole variable domain, filled in from reference TRBV7-8 and TRBJ2-7, reads GAGVSQSPRYKVAKRGQDVALRCDPISGHVSLFWYQQALGQGPEFLTYFQNEAQLDKSGLPSDRFFAERPEGSVSTLKIQRTQQEDSAVYLCASSRSGTGGPNPYEQYFGPGTRLTVT.